The source of this T cell receptor (beta chain) is a study of blood T cell repertoires in COVID-19. Only in-frame clones appear in the TCRdb table, and some are missing; sequencing was by immunoSEQ multiplex PCR. Here the sample spans just under 55,000 clones, roughly nine tenths being singletons. This clone came up a few times. The CDR3 spans 13 residues. Trimming removed 1 base from V and 7 bases from J, with 10 bases in between. The germline gives CDR1 SEHNR, CDR2 FQNEAQ (reference sequence). Sample: peripheral blood. The TCR originated in a man aged 45-60 years with acute or convalescent COVID-19. The gene calls are TRBV7-9 and TRBJ1-2; perhaps TRBD1 as D (5 bases). DNA of the CDR3: TGTGCCAGCAGCTTAGATGCGGGGCTTGGCTACACCTTC. Protein: CASSLDAGLGYTF.